This passage covers 14 T cell receptor beta chains from one sample sequenced in a study of T-cell reconstitution after alpha-beta-depleted transplantation in children. The TCRbeta library was prepared with unique molecular identifiers. TCRdb passed the PCR reads through MiXCR, listing each CDR3 protein once. The sample yields about 600,000 distinct CDR3 sequences, roughly a tenth seen once. The sequencing here drew on PBMCs from the stem cell graft donor, taken from the stem cell graft. The receptors stem from a human donor who donated a stem cell graft to a child with acute myeloid leukemia.

This clonotype turned up a few times. The chain joins TRBV29-1 to TRBJ2-1; 9 nucleotides agree with TRBD2. In germline, CDR1 is SQVTM, CDR2 ANQGSEA. J lost 7 bases, V lost 4 bases, and 11 bases had no gene match. CDR3 length equals 15 residues. The DNA of the CDR3 is TGCAGCGTTGTCCTAGGCAGCGGGAGGACGAATGAGCAGTTCTTC. This encodes CSVVLGSGRTNEQFF.

This clonotype was picked up many times. The rearrangement joins TRBV20-1 to TRBJ1-1; a possible D gene is TRBD1 (5 bases). Germline lookup yields CDR1 DFQATT and CDR2 SNEGSKA (reference sequence). There are 15 residues in the CDR3. V lost 0 bases to trimming and J lost 2 bases, with 13 bases between them. As DNA, the CDR3 is TGCAGTGCTAGAGATCCGGGGGTCAGCAACACTGAAGCTTTCTTT. As protein: CSARDPGVSNTEAFF.

This clonotype was detected a few times. The chain couples TRBV7-2 to TRBJ2-7, with 10 nucleotides matching TRBD2. With 5 bases clipped from V and 6 bases from J, the junction kept 4 bases outside the gene matches. This CDR3 region has 13 residues. CDR1 is SGHTA, CDR2 FQGNSA, per germline. The CDR3 here is CASSLLAGVEQYF. The CDR3 DNA follows: TGTGCCAGCAGCCTCCTAGCGGGAGTCGAGCAGTACTTC.

This clonotype has more than one count but fewer than ten. V gene TRBV29-1 combines with J gene TRBJ2-2; D is perhaps TRBD2 (7 bases). The V end lost 2 bases, the J end lost 9 bases, and 10 bases lay between the germline ends. The CDR3 covers 12 residues. CDR1 is SQVTM, CDR2 ANQGSEA, per germline. The CDR3 nucleotides read TGCAGCGTTGAACGGGGGGCCCGGGAGCTGTTTTTT. As protein: CSVERGARELFF.

This clonotype was seen ten or more times. The rearrangement links TRBV6-1 to TRBJ2-1; 12 nucleotides match TRBD2. J gave up 6 bases and V 5 bases, and 17 bases lay outside the gene matches. The CDR3 runs to 19 residues. Germline V gene data show CDR1 as MNHNS and CDR2 as SASEGT. The CDR3 reads CASSPRGLAGGLKSNEQFF. CDR3 DNA: TGTGCCAGCAGTCCCCGGGGTCTAGCGGGAGGGTTAAAGAGCAATGAGCAGTTCTTC.

This clonotype turned up a few times. This chain uses TRBV18 with TRBJ1-2, with D possibly TRBD1 on 5 matching bases. Germline V gene lookup returns CDR1 KGHSH and CDR2 LQKENI. With 3 bases removed from V and 2 bases from J, the gap between germline ends came to 13 bases. The CDR3 is 15 residues long. In DNA form, the CDR3 reads TGTGCCAGCTCACCCCTGGGGGGAGCCAACTATGGCTACACCTTC. This encodes CASSPLGGANYGYTF.

This clonotype has more than one count but fewer than ten. V is TRBV15 and J is TRBJ2-7; TRBD2 might be the D (6 bases). Germline CDR1 LNHNV, CDR2 YYDKDF (reference sequence). The CDR3 is 14 amino acids. Trimming cost V 1 base and J 3 bases, with 10 bases left between them. The CDR3 reads CATSRAGVLYEQYF. DNA of the CDR3: TGTGCCACCAGCAGAGCGGGGGTTCTCTACGAGCAGTACTTC.

This clonotype was counted only a few times. The chain combines TRBV11-3 with TRBJ2-2, with TRBD2 as a possible D gene (5 bases). This CDR3 has 22 amino acids. Trimming shortened V by 1 base and J by 5 bases, and 32 bases separated the two germline ends. Germline V gives CDR1 SGHNT, CDR2 YENEEA. The chain's CDR3 is CASSLVRSLARSGVLDTGELFF. The CDR3 coding sequence is TGTGCCAGCAGCTTAGTAAGGAGTCTAGCTCGGAGTGGGGTCTTGGATACCGGGGAGCTGTTTTTT.

This clonotype has just a few counts. The CDR3 DNA follows: TGTGCCAGCAGCCAAGGTGGGGTTATGGGCGAGCAGTACTTC. Translated, it gives CASSQGGVMGEQYF. The chain joins TRBV4-2 to TRBJ2-7; D unresolved. CDR1 and CDR2 from the germline V gene are LGHNA and YNFKEQ. V was trimmed by 1 base and J by 6 bases, leaving 13 bases between them. CDR3 length equals 14 residues.

This clonotype was picked up a small number of times. CDR3 sequence (DNA): TGTGCCACCCAGGGGGGAGGGAGCTCGTACGAGCAGTACTTC. This codes for CATQGGGSSYEQYF. The chain combines TRBV28 with TRBJ2-7; TRBD1 or TRBD2 may be the D gene (7 bases each). The CDR3 covers 14 residues. Germline V lookup: CDR1 MDHEN, CDR2 SYDVKM. V was shortened by 10 bases and J by 4 bases, with 20 bases between the two germline ends.

This clonotype was observed a few times. The chain has TRBV7-9 and TRBJ2-1; TRBD1 is a possible D gene (7 bases). V was shortened by 5 bases and J by 15 bases, with 20 bases between the two germline ends. Germline V gives CDR1 SEHNR, CDR2 FQNEAQ (reference sequence). The CDR3 covers 13 residues. In DNA, the CDR3 is TGTGCCAGCAGCGGGTCCGACAAGCAGGGGGGGTTCTTC. Translating gives CASSGSDKQGGFF.

This clonotype has a handful of counts. V is TRBV12-3 or TRBV12-4 and J is TRBJ1-3; D is uncertain. The CDR3 is made up of 12 amino acids. The V and J ends lost 6 bases and 2 bases respectively, with 5 bases between them. CDR3 bases: TGTGCCAGCAGGGCAGCTGGAAACACCATATATTTT. The encoded protein is CASRAAGNTIYF.

This clonotype has more than one count but fewer than ten. This rearrangement joins TRBV20-1 to TRBJ2-7, with D perhaps given as TRBD1 or TRBD2 (5 bases each). Per germline, CDR1 DFQATT and CDR2 SNEGSKA (reference sequence). The CDR3 has 11 residues. Trimming took off 5 bases at V and 4 bases at J, with 9 bases between the two ends. The CDR3 protein is CSAVEGYEQYF. CDR3 sequence (DNA): TGCAGTGCTGTCGAGGGGTACGAGCAGTACTTC.

In this sample, this clonotype turned up a few times. The CDR3 DNA follows: TGCAGCGCGACAGGGGGTTTCTCTGGGGCCAACGTCCTGACTTTC. Protein: CSATGGFSGANVLTF. The rearrangement uses TRBV20-1 and TRBJ2-6; 9 bases fit TRBD1. Germline assignment: CDR1 DFQATT and CDR2 SNEGSKA (reference sequence). This CDR3 region has 15 residues.